The 27 T cell receptor beta chains in this list originate from one sample, sequenced in a study of shared clonotypes between healthy human individuals. CD45RO-negative, CCR7-positively selected cells formed the naive CD8 fraction, excluding terminally differentiated effector memory CD45RA+ cells. Profiling relied on immunoSEQ multiplex PCR, and the TCRdb table lists in-frame clones only, not all of them. The sample has about 2.2 million clones, over 85% seen once. The specimen was naive CD8+ T cells from PBMCs. The receptors shown here come from a man aged 18 to 30 in good health. Some clones in this sample may be carry-over from other donors' samples.

This sequence joins TRBV6-1 and TRBJ2-1, with D possibly TRBD1 on 6 matching bases. Germline lookup yields CDR1 MNHNS and CDR2 SASEGT. V lost 7 bases to trimming and J lost 0 bases, with 13 bases between them. The CDR3 consists of 15 residues. The CDR3 region has the DNA TGTGCCAGCATCCCCAGGGGCAGCTCCTACAATGAGCAGTTCTTC. Translated: CASIPRGSSYNEQFF.

The genes are TRBV6-5 and TRBJ1-1, with unresolved D. The CDR3 length is 14 residues. With 6 bases removed from V and 4 bases from J, the gap between germline ends came to 15 bases. CDR1 is MNHEY, CDR2 SVGAGI, per germline. In DNA, the CDR3 is TGTGCCAGCAGCCCGACGGGGATGGCCACTGAAGCTTTCTTT. Amino acids: CASSPTGMATEAFF.

The DNA of the CDR3 is TGTGCCAGCAGTTTAATGGGTAACCCGGGGGAGACCCAGTACTTC. The encoded protein is CASSLMGNPGETQYF. The V call is TRBV27, the J call TRBJ2-5, with a weak D call TRBD2 (5 bases). Germline V gene sequence: CDR1 MNHEY, CDR2 SMNVEV (reference sequence). The CDR3 contains 15 residues. The V and J ends lost 2 bases and 5 bases respectively, with 15 bases between them.

The chain employs TRBV19 and TRBJ2-5; 7 bases agree with TRBD2. Germline V gives CDR1 LNHDA, CDR2 SQIVND (reference sequence). The junction had 6 bases not matched to a gene; V was cut back by 3 bases and J by 5 bases. This CDR3 region has 14 residues. The CDR3 protein is CASSIRREVETQYF. CDR3 coding DNA: TGTGCCAGTAGTATCCGCCGGGAGGTGGAGACCCAGTACTTC.

V gene TRBV27 combines with J gene TRBJ2-1; 7 bases are shared with TRBD2. This CDR3 is built from 13 residues. From germline, CDR1 is MNHEY and CDR2 SMNVEV (reference sequence). V gave up 4 bases and J gave up 7 bases; unmatched junction bases: 4. CDR3 residues: CASSYLLANEQFF. DNA of the CDR3: TGTGCCAGCAGTTACCTACTAGCGAATGAGCAGTTCTTC.

The gene calls are TRBV9 and TRBJ1-2; D perhaps matches TRBD1 (5 bases). This CDR3 has 12 amino acids. The V gene's germline CDR1 is SGDLS and CDR2 YYNGEE. The germline V and J ends were trimmed by 4 bases and 7 bases, with 11 bases remaining between them. DNA for the CDR3: TGTGCCAGCAGCCCACCCGGGGGTGGCTACACCTTC. Translated, it gives CASSPPGGGYTF.

The rearrangement joins TRBV11-2 to TRBJ2-7, with 11 positions matching TRBD2. The J segment lost 0 bases and the V segment lost 5 bases, leaving 3 bases of the junction unmatched. This CDR3 has 15 amino acids. Germline CDR1 reads SGHAT; CDR2 reads FQNNGV. Written as DNA, the CDR3 is TGTGCCAGCAGCAACGGGACTAGCGGCTCCTACGAGCAGTACTTC. This translates into CASSNGTSGSYEQYF.

With respect to this clone: Other DNA sequences from this sample encode an identical CDR3 as well. The chain couples TRBV7-9 to TRBJ1-2; D uncertain. This CDR3 has 13 amino acids. The germline V gene encodes CDR1 SEHNR and CDR2 FQNEAQ (reference sequence). Trimming stripped 0 bases from V and 0 bases from J, with 2 bases between. DNA for the CDR3: TGTGCCAGCAGCTTAGCCGCTAACTATGGCTACACCTTC. As protein: CASSLAANYGYTF. The complete variable domain, with remaining parts taken from reference TRBV7-9 and TRBJ1-2, reads DTGVSQNPRHKITKRGQNVTFRCDPISEHNRLYWYRQTLGQGPEFLTYFQNEAQLEKSRLLSDRFSAERPKGSFSTLEIQRTEQGDSAMYLCASSLAANYGYTFGSGTRLTVV.

The chain joins TRBV7-2 to TRBJ2-1; the match to TRBD2 covers 7 bases. From germline, CDR1 is SGHTA and CDR2 FQGNSA. This CDR3 region has 16 residues. With 2 bases clipped from V and 6 bases from J, the junction kept 10 bases outside the gene matches. The CDR3 reads CASSLPLGLAGNEQFF. CDR3 DNA sequence: TGTGCCAGCAGCTTACCGTTGGGCTTAGCGGGCAATGAGCAGTTCTTC.

This clone showed up just a few times. Here the CDR3 DNA reads TGTGCTAGTGGCCCAGGGACAGGATCGGTCGGGGAGCTGTTTTTT. Translated, it gives CASGPGTGSVGELFF. The gene calls are TRBV12-5 and TRBJ2-2, with 8 bases that match TRBD1. V shed 6 bases and J 7 bases; nucleotides not matched to a gene: 10. The CDR3 runs 15 residues. Germline V gene data show CDR1 as LGHNT and CDR2 as FRNRAP. Full variable domain (rest looked up from reference TRBV12-5 and TRBJ2-2): DARVTQTPRHKVTEMGQEVTMRCQPILGHNTVFWYRQTMMQGLELLAYFRNRAPLDDSGMPKDRFSAEMPDATLATLKIQPSEPRDSAVYFCASGPGTGSVGELFFGEGSRLTVL.

The sample holds one count of this clone. J is TRBJ2-7 and V is TRBV7-6; TRBD1 matches 7 bases. The CDR3 extends over 15 amino acids. The V gene end was trimmed by 1 base and the J gene end by 3 bases; junction bases not matched to a gene: 6. Germline CDR1 is SGHVS and CDR2 is FNYEAQ. CDR3: CASSLGLGDSYEQYF. CDR3 DNA: TGTGCCAGCAGCTTAGGTTTGGGGGACAGCTACGAGCAGTACTTC.

The sample holds one count of this clone. V gene TRBV27 combines with J gene TRBJ1-5; D possibly corresponds to TRBD1 (5 bases). Germline V gene lookup returns CDR1 MNHEY and CDR2 SMNVEV (reference sequence). V lost 5 bases, J lost 0 bases, and 17 bases lay in between. This CDR3 region has 17 residues. DNA for the CDR3: TGTGCCAGCAGTCCCTTGGGGCAGGGCCCTAGCAATCAGCCCCAGCATTTT. This translates into CASSPLGQGPSNQPQHF.

The rearrangement uses TRBV28 and TRBJ2-2; D gene ambiguous. The CDR3 loop spans 15 amino acids. V was pared by 4 bases and J by 0 bases, with 9 bases between. From germline, CDR1 is MDHEN and CDR2 SYDVKM. The CDR3 DNA is TGTGCCAGCAGTTACGCAGGCGCGAACACCGGGGAGCTGTTTTTT. Translated, it gives CASSYAGANTGELFF.

V is TRBV18 and J is TRBJ2-1; 8 bases are a match to TRBD2. The trim removed 4 bases at V and 6 bases at J, leaving 11 bases unmatched. This CDR3 is built from 16 residues. Looked up from germline, CDR1 is KGHSH and CDR2 is LQKENI. Here the CDR3 DNA reads TGTGCCAGCTCACAGTGGTCTCGTGGGACTAGCAATGAGCAGTTCTTC. It translates to CASSQWSRGTSNEQFF.

This chain links TRBV28 with TRBJ1-2; possible D gene TRBD1, 6 bases. Per the germline V gene, CDR1 is MDHEN and CDR2 is SYDVKM. V dropped 2 bases and J dropped 2 bases, with 12 bases sitting between them. This CDR3 comprises 15 residues. The chain's CDR3 is CASSLPGEDNYGYTF. In DNA form, the CDR3 reads TGTGCCAGCAGTTTACCAGGGGAAGACAACTATGGCTACACCTTC.

V and J are TRBV30 and TRBJ1-1, with a tentative D call TRBD1 (5 bases). Between the trimmed V and J ends, which lost 1 base and 0 bases, there was a span of 18 bases. The CDR3 contains 17 residues. Germline values: CDR1 GTSNPN, CDR2 SVGIG (reference sequence). Here the CDR3 reads CAWSAPGDELMNTEAFF. In DNA form, the CDR3 reads TGTGCCTGGAGTGCACCGGGGGACGAACTCATGAACACTGAAGCTTTCTTT.

V gene TRBV7-9 combines with J gene TRBJ2-3; maybe TRBD2 (6 bases). V lost 7 bases and J lost 5, with 25 bases in between. The CDR3 has 17 amino acids. The germline gives CDR1 SEHNR, CDR2 FQNEAQ (reference sequence). This chain's CDR3 is CASIHPSGSGVGDTQYF. The CDR3 nucleotides read TGTGCCAGCATCCACCCGTCGGGATCGGGAGTGGGAGATACGCAGTATTTT.

V is TRBV29-1 and J is TRBJ2-7; D gene ambiguous. CDR3 length: 13 amino acids. Trimming removed 3 bases at V and 3 bases at J, with 12 bases between. The germline gives CDR1 SQVTM, CDR2 ANQGSEA. The CDR3 DNA follows: TGCAGCGTTGAGGGTAGCAGTGTCTACGAGCAGTACTTC. As protein: CSVEGSSVYEQYF.

The genes are TRBV30 and TRBJ2-7, with D perhaps being TRBD1 or TRBD2 (5 bases each). The germline gives CDR1 GTSNPN, CDR2 SVGIG (reference sequence). With 1 base removed from V and 6 bases from J, the gap between germline ends came to 22 bases. There are 16 residues in the CDR3. CDR3 DNA: TGTGCCTGGAGTGCCCGACGGGGTTGGGGGACGATCGAGCAGTACTTC. Its translation: CAWSARRGWGTIEQYF.

This rearrangement joins TRBV7-9 to TRBJ1-5; 7 nucleotides line up with TRBD1. V dropped 1 base and J dropped 4; count of bases not matched to a gene: 4. The CDR3 has 15 amino acids. The germline CDR1 and CDR2 sequences are SEHNR and FQNEAQ (reference sequence). This CDR3 reads CASSLDEDRNQPQHF. The CDR3 DNA sequence: TGTGCCAGCAGCTTAGACGAGGACAGGAATCAGCCCCAGCATTTT.

V gene TRBV12-5 combines with J gene TRBJ1-1, with 8 bases lining up with TRBD1. There are 14 residues in the CDR3. The germline V gene encodes CDR1 LGHNT and CDR2 FRNRAP. Unmatched junction bases numbered 5, after V lost 1 base and J lost 7 bases. The CDR3 DNA is TGTGCTAGTGGTTTGGGGGACAGGAAAGATGAAGCTTTCTTT. As protein: CASGLGDRKDEAFF. Full variable domain (outside the CDR3, taken from reference TRBV12-5 and TRBJ1-1): DARVTQTPRHKVTEMGQEVTMRCQPILGHNTVFWYRQTMMQGLELLAYFRNRAPLDDSGMPKDRFSAEMPDATLATLKIQPSEPRDSAVYFCASGLGDRKDEAFFGQGTRLTVV.

This sequence joins TRBV7-9 and TRBJ1-1, with no clear D. Per the germline V gene, CDR1 is SEHNR and CDR2 is FQNEAQ (reference sequence). The CDR3 is 15 residues long. The V gene lost 3 bases and the J gene lost 5 bases, with 16 bases spanning the gap. CDR3 residues: CASSLGPGGRTEAFF. The CDR3 region has the DNA TGTGCCAGCAGCTTGGGCCCCGGAGGAAGGACTGAAGCTTTCTTT.

The V call is TRBV5-6, the J call TRBJ1-5; no clear D gene. CDR3 length equals 14 residues. CDR1 is SGHDT, CDR2 YYEEEE, per germline. V gave up 2 bases and J gave up 1 base, with 7 bases separating them. As DNA, the CDR3 is TGTGCCAGCAGCTTTTACCTAAGCAATCAGCCCCAGCATTTT. Amino acid sequence: CASSFYLSNQPQHF.

The chain is built from TRBV5-5 and TRBJ2-7; D may be TRBD1 or TRBD2 (5 bases each). V was pared by 1 base and J by 2 bases, with 16 bases between. CDR3 size: 16 residues. Germline V gene sequence: CDR1 SGHKS, CDR2 YYEKEE (reference sequence). The CDR3 coding sequence is TGTGCCAGCAGCTTGCCTCCCGGGACCCGGACCTACGAGCAGTACTTC. It codes for CASSLPPGTRTYEQYF.

This rearrangement joins TRBV7-8 to TRBJ1-1; a possible D gene is TRBD1 (6 bases). CDR1 SGHVS and CDR2 FQNEAQ come from the germline V gene. The CDR3 is 14 residues long. Trimming took off 5 bases at V and 2 bases at J, with 12 bases between the two ends. CDR3 nucleotides: TGTGCCAGCAGCGAAACAGGGCAAAACACTGAAGCTTTCTTT. Amino acids: CASSETGQNTEAFF.

This chain joins TRBV27 and TRBJ1-5, with a possible D match to TRBD1 (6 bases). Trimming stripped 5 bases from V and 7 bases from J, with 12 bases between. CDR1 and CDR2 (germline): MNHEY, SMNVEV (reference sequence). The CDR3 totals 13 residues. CDR3 residues: CASSVRGGQPQHF. Here the CDR3 DNA reads TGTGCCAGCAGTGTCAGGGGAGGCCAGCCCCAGCATTTT.

This clone has only one observation. Other DNA sequences in the same sample also yield this CDR3. The rearrangement joins TRBV25-1 to TRBJ1-1; D not certain. V lost 3 bases and J 1 base, leaving 3 bases between the germline ends. The CDR3 has 12 amino acids. The germline CDR1 and CDR2 sequences are MGHDK and SYGVNS. The CDR3 DNA reads TGTGCCAGCAGTGAGGGGAACACTGAAGCTTTCTTT. Translated, it gives CASSEGNTEAFF.